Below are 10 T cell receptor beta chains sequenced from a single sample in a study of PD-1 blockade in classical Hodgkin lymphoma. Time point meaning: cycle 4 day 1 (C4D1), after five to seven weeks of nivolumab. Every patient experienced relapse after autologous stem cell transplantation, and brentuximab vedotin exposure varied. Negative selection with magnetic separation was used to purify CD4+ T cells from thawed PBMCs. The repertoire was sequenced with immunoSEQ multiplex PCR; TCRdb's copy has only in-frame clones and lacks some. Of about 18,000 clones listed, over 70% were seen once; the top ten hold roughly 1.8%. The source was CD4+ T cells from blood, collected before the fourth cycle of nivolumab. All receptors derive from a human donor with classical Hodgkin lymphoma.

The chain's CDR3 is CASSEGLAGPYEQYF. Here the CDR3 DNA reads TGCGCCAGCAGTGAGGGACTAGCGGGACCCTACGAGCAGTACTTC. The rearrangement uses TRBV10-1 and TRBJ2-7; 12 bases map to TRBD2. CDR1 and CDR2 (germline): WNHNN, SYGVQD (reference sequence). V shed 2 bases and J 2 bases; nucleotides not matched to a gene: 1. This CDR3 region has 15 residues.

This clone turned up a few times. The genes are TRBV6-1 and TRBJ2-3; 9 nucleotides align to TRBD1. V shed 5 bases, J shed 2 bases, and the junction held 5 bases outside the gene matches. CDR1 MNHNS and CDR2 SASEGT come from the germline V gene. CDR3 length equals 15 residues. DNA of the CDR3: TGTGCCAGCAGTCCCCGGACAGGGGTCACAGATACGCAGTATTTT. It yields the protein CASSPRTGVTDTQYF.

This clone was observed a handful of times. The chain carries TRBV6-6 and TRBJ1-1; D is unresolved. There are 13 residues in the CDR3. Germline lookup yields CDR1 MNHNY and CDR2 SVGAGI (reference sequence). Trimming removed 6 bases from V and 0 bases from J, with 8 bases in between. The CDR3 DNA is TGTGCCAGCAGCAGCAGACTGAACACTGAAGCTTTCTTT. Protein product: CASSSRLNTEAFF.

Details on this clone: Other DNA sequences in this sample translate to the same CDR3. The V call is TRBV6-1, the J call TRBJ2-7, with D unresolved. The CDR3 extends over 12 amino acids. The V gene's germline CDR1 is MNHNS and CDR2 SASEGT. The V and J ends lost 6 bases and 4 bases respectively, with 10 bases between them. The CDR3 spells CASRSRIYEQYF. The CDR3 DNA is TGTGCCAGCAGGTCCAGGATATACGAGCAGTACTTC.

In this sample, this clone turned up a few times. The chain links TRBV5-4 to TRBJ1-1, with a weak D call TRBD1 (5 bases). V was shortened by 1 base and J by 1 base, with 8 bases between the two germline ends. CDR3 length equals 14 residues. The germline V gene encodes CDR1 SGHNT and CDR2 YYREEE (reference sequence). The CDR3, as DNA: TGTGCCAGCAGCTTGCAGGGCCGGAACACTGAAGCTTTCTTT. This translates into CASSLQGRNTEAFF.

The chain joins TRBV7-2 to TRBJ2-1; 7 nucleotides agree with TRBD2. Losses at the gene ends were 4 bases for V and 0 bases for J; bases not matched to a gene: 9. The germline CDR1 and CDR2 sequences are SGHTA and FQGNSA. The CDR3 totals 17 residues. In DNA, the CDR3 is TGTGCCAGCAGCTCCCCCGTAGCGGGTACCTCCTACAATGAGCAGTTCTTC. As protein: CASSSPVAGTSYNEQFF.

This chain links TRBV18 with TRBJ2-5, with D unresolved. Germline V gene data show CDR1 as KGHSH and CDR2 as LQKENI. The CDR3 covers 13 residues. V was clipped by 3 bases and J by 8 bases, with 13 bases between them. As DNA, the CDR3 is TGTGCCAGCTCACCGGGCATCGGGTCTACCCAGTACTTC. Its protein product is CASSPGIGSTQYF.

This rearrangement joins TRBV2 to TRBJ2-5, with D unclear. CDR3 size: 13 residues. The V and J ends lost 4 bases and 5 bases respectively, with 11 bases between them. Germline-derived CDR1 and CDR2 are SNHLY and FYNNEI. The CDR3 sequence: CASSGEDGETQYF. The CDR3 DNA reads TGTGCCAGCAGTGGAGAGGATGGGGAGACCCAGTACTTC.

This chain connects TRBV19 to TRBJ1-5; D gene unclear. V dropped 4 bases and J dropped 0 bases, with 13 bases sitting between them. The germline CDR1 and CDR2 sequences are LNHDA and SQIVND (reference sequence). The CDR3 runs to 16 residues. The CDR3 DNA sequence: TGTGCCAGTAGTACCCCCATGGATCCTAGCAATCAGCCCCAGCATTTT. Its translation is CASSTPMDPSNQPQHF.

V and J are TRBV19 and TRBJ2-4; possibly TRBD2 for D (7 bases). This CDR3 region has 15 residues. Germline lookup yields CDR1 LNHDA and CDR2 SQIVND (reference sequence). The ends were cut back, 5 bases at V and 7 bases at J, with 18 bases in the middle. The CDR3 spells CASSSRGGLGNIQYF. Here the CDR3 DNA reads TGTGCCAGTAGTTCAAGGGGGGGACTGGGTAACATTCAGTACTTC.